The 7 T cell receptor beta chains below come from one sample, sequenced in a study of blood T cell repertoires in COVID-19. The data were produced by immunoSEQ multiplex PCR, yet TCRdb's version contains in-frame clones alone and is incomplete. The table includes fewer than 300,000 clones, about 85% detected once. The sample taken for sequencing was peripheral blood. The receptor set was obtained from a human donor in a cohort sampled during active COVID-19.

The V call is TRBV19, the J call TRBJ1-3; D uncertain. Trimming removed 3 bases from V and 0 bases from J, with 6 bases in between. The CDR3 consists of 14 residues. In germline, CDR1 is LNHDA, CDR2 SQIVND (reference sequence). The CDR3: CASSIQDSGNTIYF. The CDR3, as DNA: TGTGCCAGTAGTATCCAGGACTCTGGAAACACCATATATTTT. Supplemented by reference TRBV19 and TRBJ1-3, the full variable domain reads DGGITQSPKYLFRKEGQNVTLSCEQNLNHDAMYWYRQDPGQGLRLIYYSQIVNDFQKGDIAEGYSVSREKKESFPLTVTSAQKNPTAFYLCASSIQDSGNTIYFGEGSWLTVV.

This rearrangement joins TRBV15 to TRBJ1-1; possibly TRBD1 for D (5 bases). This CDR3 has 16 residues. Trimming stripped 5 bases from V and 0 bases from J, with 16 bases between. The V gene's germline CDR1 is LNHNV and CDR2 YYDKDF (reference sequence). CDR3 nucleotides: TGTGCCACCAGCCGGGGGGTAACGGGCATGAACACTGAAGCTTTCTTT. This encodes CATSRGVTGMNTEAFF.

The chain recombines TRBV18 with TRBJ2-7, with 8 bases fitting TRBD2. The CDR3 consists of 14 residues. Germline V gene data show CDR1 as KGHSH and CDR2 as LQKENI. J lost 5 bases, V lost 3 bases, and 6 bases had no gene match. The CDR3 loop is CASSPGLAQDEQYF. Here the CDR3 DNA reads TGTGCCAGCTCACCCGGACTAGCCCAAGACGAGCAGTACTTC.

The V gene is TRBV3-1 (or the pseudogene TRBV3-2), the J gene TRBJ1-2; 8 bases are a match to TRBD1. The CDR3 runs to 11 residues. Germline lookup yields CDR1 LGHDT and CDR2 YNNKEL (reference sequence). J lost 4 bases, V lost 10 bases, and 2 bases had no gene match. CDR3: CATQGAYGYTF. The CDR3 region has the DNA TGTGCCACCCAGGGGGCCTATGGCTACACCTTC.

The J gene is TRBJ1-6, the V gene TRBV11-1; D is possibly TRBD1 (5 bases). Per the germline V gene, CDR1 is SGHAT and CDR2 is FQDESV (reference sequence). The CDR3 runs 14 residues. V was shortened by 5 bases and J by 8 bases, with 13 bases between the two germline ends. CDR3 sequence (DNA): TGTGCCAGCAGCGCGACAGCCACCTATTCACCCCTCCACTTT. It translates to CASSATATYSPLHF.

V and J are TRBV6-6 and TRBJ1-4, with a weak D call TRBD1 (6 bases). Germline V gene lookup returns CDR1 MNHNY and CDR2 SVGAGI (reference sequence). Trimming stripped 6 bases from V and 2 bases from J, with 16 bases between. There are 16 residues in the CDR3. In nucleotides, the CDR3 is TGTGCCAGCAGGGATTCCGGGACAAGTACTAATGAAAAACTGTTTTTT. This gives the protein CASRDSGTSTNEKLFF.

This clone was counted a single time. The DNA of the CDR3 is TGTGCCACCAGTGAAACTAGCGGGAGATCAGATACGCAGTATTTT. Amino acid sequence: CATSETSGRSDTQYF. The V call is TRBV24-1, the J call TRBJ2-3, with 11 bases that match TRBD2. Germline V gives CDR1 KGHDR, CDR2 SFDVKD. This CDR3 has 15 residues. V trimming: 4 bases; J trimming: 4 bases; junction bases outside the gene matches: 3.